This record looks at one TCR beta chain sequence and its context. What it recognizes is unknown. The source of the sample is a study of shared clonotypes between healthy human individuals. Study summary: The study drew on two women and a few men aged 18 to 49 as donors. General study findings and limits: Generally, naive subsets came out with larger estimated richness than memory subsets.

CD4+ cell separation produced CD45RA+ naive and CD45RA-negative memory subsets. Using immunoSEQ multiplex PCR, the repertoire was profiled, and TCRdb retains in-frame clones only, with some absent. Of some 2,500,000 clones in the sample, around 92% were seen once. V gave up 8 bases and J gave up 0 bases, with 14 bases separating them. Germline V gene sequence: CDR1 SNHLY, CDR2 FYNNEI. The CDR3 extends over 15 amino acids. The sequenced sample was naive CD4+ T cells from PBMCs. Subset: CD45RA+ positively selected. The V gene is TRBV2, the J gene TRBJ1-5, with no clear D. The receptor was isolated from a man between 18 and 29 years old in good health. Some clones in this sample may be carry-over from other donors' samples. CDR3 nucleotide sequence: TGTGCCAGCCGCGCAGGTAGTTATAGCAATCAGCCCCAGCATTTT. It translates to CASRAGSYSNQPQHF.